What follows is one T cell receptor (beta chain) and its context. The TCR beta repertoire was assessed by survey-level immunoSEQ sequencing. The method was immunoSEQ multiplex PCR; TCRdb's version includes in-frame clones alone and lacks a portion of them. The sample has approximately 53,000 clones, approximately 93% seen once. The V gene lost 11 bases and the J gene lost 3 bases, with 17 bases spanning the gap. CDR3 length: 13 amino acids. Germline V gene sequence: CDR1 SNHLY, CDR2 FYNNEI. The sequencing input was PBMCs. The sequence was collected from a man between 35 and 55 years old with rheumatoid arthritis. The rearrangement links TRBV2 to TRBJ2-7, with D possibly matching TRBD1 (7 bases). The CDR3 nucleotides read TGTGCCGGAGGGTCCCGGGACAGCTACGAGCAGTACTTC. Translated: CAGGSRDSYEQYF.